Below, 21 T cell receptor beta chains from the same sample are listed, as sequenced in a study of early T cells in non-severe SARS-CoV-2 infection. TCRdb itself ran the 5' RACE reads through MiXCR, one entry per CDR3 protein. Among roughly 51,000 distinct CDR3 sequences listed, roughly 6% were seen once. The specimen comprised whole blood, sampled at baseline. The receptors originated from an adult who was a healthcare worker with PCR-confirmed SARS-CoV-2 infection or an uninfected control (not recorded which).

In this sample, this clonotype turned up a few times. As DNA, the CDR3 is TGTGCCAGTAGTATAGGGGACAGGGGGCCTACTAACTATGGCTACACCTTC. This encodes CASSIGDRGPTNYGYTF. The chain has TRBV19 and TRBJ1-2, with 12 bases identical to TRBD1. The trim removed 1 base at V and 0 bases at J, leaving 3 bases unmatched. In germline, CDR1 is LNHDA, CDR2 SQIVND (reference sequence). There are 17 residues in the CDR3. The variable domain in full, completed from reference TRBV19 and TRBJ1-2, reads DGGITQSPKYLFRKEGQNVTLSCEQNLNHDAMYWYRQDPGQGLRLIYYSQIVNDFQKGDIAEGYSVSREKKESFPLTVTSAQKNPTAFYLCASSIGDRGPTNYGYTFGSGTRLTVV.

This clonotype has a handful of counts. The chain is built from TRBV7-2 and TRBJ2-3; 11 bases match TRBD2. Germline V lookup: CDR1 SGHTA, CDR2 FQGNSA. The CDR3 loop spans 18 amino acids. The trim removed 7 bases at V and 1 base at J, leaving 13 bases unmatched. The CDR3 is CASTSIAGGPVGTDTQYF. The CDR3 DNA sequence: TGTGCCAGCACCTCGATAGCGGGGGGGCCAGTCGGCACAGATACGCAGTATTTT.

This clonotype has at least ten counts. The CDR3 bases are TGCGCCAGCAGCTTGGTTTTCCATGAGCAGTTCTTC. As protein: CASSLVFHEQFF. The chain recombines TRBV5-1 with TRBJ2-1, with unresolved D. Trimming took 0 bases from V and 8 from J, leaving 6 bases between them. The CDR3 consists of 12 residues. Germline CDR1 SGHRS, CDR2 YFSETQ.

This clonotype was detected only a few times. The genes are TRBV7-8 and TRBJ1-4; 11 nucleotides agree with TRBD1. This CDR3 is built from 16 residues. The junction had 7 bases not matched to a gene; V was cut back by 3 bases and J by 7 bases. Germline CDR1 SGHVS, CDR2 FQNEAQ. CDR3 protein: CASSLPGTGGFEKLFF. For the CDR3, the DNA is TGTGCCAGCAGCTTGCCAGGGACAGGGGGATTTGAAAAACTGTTTTTT.

The gene calls are TRBV29-1 and TRBJ1-1; D not resolved. Germline CDR1 and CDR2: SQVTM and ANQGSEA. V was clipped by 6 bases and J by 1 base, with 15 bases between them. The CDR3 covers 14 residues. CDR3 sequence (DNA): TGCAGCGTCAACAACCGGGCAGCGAACACTGAAGCTTTCTTT. Translated: CSVNNRAANTEAFF.

V is TRBV6-5 and J is TRBJ2-7, with 11 nucleotides matching TRBD2. Germline CDR1 and CDR2: MNHEY and SVGAGI. The CDR3 has 15 amino acids. Germline trimming cut 5 bases from V and 3 bases from J; bases unmatched to any gene: 6. The CDR3 protein is CASSVDGTSGYEQYF. The CDR3, as DNA: TGTGCCAGCAGTGTGGACGGGACTAGCGGCTACGAGCAGTACTTC.

The V and J genes are TRBV11-3 and TRBJ2-5; a weak D match, TRBD2 (6 bases). The CDR3 loop spans 17 amino acids. V was trimmed by 4 bases and J by 5 bases, leaving 23 bases between them. Germline values: CDR1 SGHNT, CDR2 YENEEA. The CDR3 region is CASSYPRGGVIGETQYF. The CDR3 DNA sequence: TGTGCCAGCAGCTACCCACGTGGCGGGGTAATCGGGGAGACCCAGTACTTC.

This clonotype was seen at least ten times. V is TRBV3-1 and J is TRBJ1-5; unclear D gene. The CDR3 is 14 amino acids. V dropped 3 bases and J dropped 0 bases, with 6 bases sitting between them. Germline V lookup: CDR1 LGHDT, CDR2 YNNKEL (reference sequence). CDR3 amino acids: CASSQGNSNQPQHF. The CDR3 nucleotides are TGTGCCAGCAGCCAGGGGAATAGCAATCAGCCCCAGCATTTT. Complete variable domain (other parts from reference TRBV3-1 and TRBJ1-5): DTAVSQTPKYLVTQMGNDKSIKCEQNLGHDTMYWYKQDSKKFLKIMFSYNNKELIINETVPNRFSPKSPDKAHLNLHINSLELGDSAVYFCASSQGNSNQPQHFGDGTRLSIL.

This chain joins TRBV20-1 and TRBJ1-2, with D possibly being TRBD1 (6 bases). Germline V gives CDR1 DFQATT, CDR2 SNEGSKA (reference sequence). V was pared by 0 bases and J by 8 bases, with 10 bases between. The CDR3 has 12 residues. CDR3 loop: CSAREDSQGYTF. The CDR3 bases are TGCAGTGCTAGAGAGGACAGTCAAGGCTACACCTTC.

The rearrangement joins TRBV15 to TRBJ1-5; 7 nucleotides match TRBD1. Germline-derived CDR1 and CDR2 are LNHNV and YYDKDF (reference sequence). The CDR3 has 14 amino acids. The trim removed 2 bases at V and 6 bases at J, leaving 4 bases unmatched. The DNA for the CDR3 is TGTGCCACCAGCAGACAGGGGGAGACTCAGCCCCAGCATTTT. Its translation is CATSRQGETQPQHF.

The chain couples TRBV28 to TRBJ1-1, with 12 bases identical to TRBD1. The CDR3 has 16 residues. Germline loops: CDR1 MDHEN, CDR2 SYDVKM. The ends lost 7 bases at V and 6 bases at J; junction bases unmatched: 12. CDR3 sequence: CASTTGTGGSSAEAFF. DNA for the CDR3: TGTGCCAGCACCACGGGGACAGGGGGCTCGTCGGCTGAAGCTTTCTTT.

This clonotype came up many times. The chain uses TRBV5-4 and TRBJ1-2; possible D gene TRBD1, 6 bases. CDR1 and CDR2 from the germline V gene are SGHNT and YYREEE (reference sequence). The CDR3 totals 14 residues. V lost 5 bases and J 4 bases, leaving 15 bases between the germline ends. The CDR3 bases are TGTGCCAGCAGTTCCTCCAGGGGATTCTATGGCTACACCTTC. Encoded protein: CASSSSRGFYGYTF.

This clonotype was recorded a few times. J is TRBJ2-1 and V is TRBV6-2 or TRBV6-3; the D gene is possibly TRBD2 (5 bases). Trimming removed 8 bases at V and 6 bases at J, with 8 bases between. CDR1 MNHEY and CDR2 SVGEGT come from the germline V gene. The CDR3 extends over 11 amino acids. CDR3 amino acids: CASRTSNEQFF. CDR3 nucleotides: TGTGCCAGCCGTACTAGCAATGAGCAGTTCTTC.

The genes are TRBV18 and TRBJ2-3; no definite D call. CDR3 length equals 15 residues. Trimming cost V 6 bases and J 6 bases, with 19 bases left between them. In germline, CDR1 is KGHSH, CDR2 LQKENI. CDR3 nucleotides: TGTGCCAGCTCTCCTCAGACATCGGCCCCGGATACGCAGTATTTT. Translating it yields CASSPQTSAPDTQYF. Full variable domain (remainder filled in from reference TRBV18 and TRBJ2-3): NAGVMQNPRHLVRRRGQEARLRCSPMKGHSHVYWYRQLPEEGLKFMVYLQKENIIDESGMPKERFSAEFPKEGPSILRIQQVVRGDSAAYFCASSPQTSAPDTQYFGPGTRLTVL.

This clonotype has ten or more counts. This chain uses TRBV7-2 with TRBJ2-5; D assignment may be TRBD1 or TRBD2 (5 bases each). Trimming stripped 0 bases from V and 1 base from J, with 6 bases between. This CDR3 has 14 residues. Germline CDR1 and CDR2: SGHTA and FQGNSA. CDR3 residues: CASSLAGTQETQYF. The DNA for the CDR3 is TGTGCCAGCAGCTTAGCGGGGACCCAAGAGACCCAGTACTTC.

V gene TRBV29-1 combines with J gene TRBJ2-7, with TRBD2 matching over 8 bases. V gave up 3 bases and J gave up 5 bases; unmatched junction bases: 9. This CDR3 contains 14 residues. Germline-derived CDR1 and CDR2 are SQVTM and ANQGSEA. The CDR3 DNA reads as TGCAGCGTTGATTACGGGGGGGATGGTCACGAGCAGTACTTC. Its translation is CSVDYGGDGHEQYF.

At least ten counts were recorded for this clonotype. CDR3 in DNA: TGTGCCAGCAGCTTATGGTCTAGCGGGCGCTCGGATGAGCAGTTCTTC. Translating gives CASSLWSSGRSDEQFF. The rearrangement joins TRBV7-2 to TRBJ2-1; TRBD2 agrees at 8 bases. Germline CDR1 reads SGHTA; CDR2 reads FQGNSA. The CDR3 length is 16 residues. J lost 8 bases, V lost 2 bases, and 11 bases had no gene match. The full variable domain, completed using reference TRBV7-2 and TRBJ2-1, is GAGVSQSPSNKVTEKGKDVELRCDPISGHTALYWYRQSLGQGLEFLIYFQGNSAPDKSGLPSDRFSAERTGGSVSTLTIQRTQQEDSAVYLCASSLWSSGRSDEQFFGPGTRLTVL.

This clonotype came up many times. The CDR3 loop is CASSPTIHSYNEQFF. The CDR3 nucleotides read TGTGCCAGCAGCCCTACTATCCACTCCTACAATGAGCAGTTCTTC. The chain couples TRBV5-4 to TRBJ2-1; D gene unclear. Trimming pared 4 bases from V and 0 bases from J, leaving 11 bases between. CDR3 size: 15 residues. Germline V gene data show CDR1 as SGHNT and CDR2 as YYREEE (reference sequence).

At least ten counts were recorded for this clonotype. The rearrangement joins TRBV29-1 to TRBJ2-3; possible D gene TRBD2, 5 bases. Trimming stripped 0 bases from V and 8 bases from J, with 12 bases between. Germline V gene lookup returns CDR1 SQVTM and CDR2 ANQGSEA. This CDR3 is built from 13 residues. The CDR3 nucleotides are TGCAGCGTTGAAGATCGGCCGGCGGGTACGCAGTATTTT. This codes for CSVEDRPAGTQYF.

This chain connects TRBV4-3 to TRBJ1-3; no reliable D call. Per germline, CDR1 LGHNA and CDR2 YSLEER. Trimming removed 8 bases from V and 4 bases from J, with 12 bases in between. The CDR3 sequence is 13 residues long. The CDR3 DNA follows: TGCGCCAGCGGTACAACGGGAGGAAACACCATATATTTT. Translation gives CASGTTGGNTIYF.

There are many counts of this clonotype. V usage is TRBV20-1 and J usage is TRBJ1-1; a weak D match, TRBD1 (6 bases). Germline CDR1 is DFQATT and CDR2 is SNEGSKA (reference sequence). V lost 6 bases to trimming and J lost 5 bases, with 19 bases between them. The CDR3 runs 14 residues. In DNA form, the CDR3 reads TGCAGTGCGAACTTAGGGGGAGGAGGGACTGAAGCTTTCTTT. Amino acids: CSANLGGGGTEAFF.